This TCR beta chain was obtained from a study of blood T cell repertoires in COVID-19. As for the study in general: Sites across the United States, Italy and Spain contributed samples from acute and convalescent COVID-19.

Using immunoSEQ multiplex PCR, the repertoire was profiled, and TCRdb retains in-frame clones only, with some absent. This table has 150,000 or so clones, roughly 89% appearing once. In germline, CDR1 is LGHNA, CDR2 YNFKEQ. CDR3 length: 16 residues. Deletions cut 0 bases from V and 7 bases from J, with 15 bases between. Sequencing was carried out using peripheral blood. J is TRBJ2-2 and V is TRBV4-2; TRBD1 might be the D (6 bases). The receptor's source is a woman between 45 and 65 years old with acute or convalescent COVID-19. The CDR3 loop is CASSQDLAGAGGELFF. The CDR3 nucleotides read TGTGCCAGCAGCCAAGATCTGGCAGGGGCGGGCGGGGAGCTGTTTTTT.